This T cell receptor beta chain was profiled in a study of cytomegalovirus exposure and HLA in healthy donors. Study observations and caveats: Some TCR beta chains (more than 150 of them) were listed as cytomegalovirus-associated. Reported performance of the classifier showed diagnosis of cytomegalovirus status with high specificity and sensitivity. Analysis was carried out at a later point, and it linked a missense DCLRE1C variant to TCR beta V- and J-gene trimming.

Deletions cut 7 bases from V and 5 bases from J, with 21 bases between. CDR1 ENHRY and CDR2 SYGVKD come from the germline V gene. This CDR3 is built from 15 residues. Points on this clone: What it recognizes is unknown.

PCR involved 60 Vbeta and 13 Jbeta primers. The data were produced by immunoSEQ multiplex PCR, yet TCRdb's version contains in-frame clones alone and is incomplete. The sample carries over 150,000 clones, roughly 80% recorded once. This receptor was taken from a male donor in good health and CMV-seronegative. The rearrangement joins TRBV10-3 to TRBJ2-7; D not resolved. Sequencing input: PBMCs. The CDR3 DNA reads TGTGCCATCACCAGGTCAATGGGTTCATTACACGAGCAGTACTTC. Its protein product is CAITRSMGSLHEQYF.